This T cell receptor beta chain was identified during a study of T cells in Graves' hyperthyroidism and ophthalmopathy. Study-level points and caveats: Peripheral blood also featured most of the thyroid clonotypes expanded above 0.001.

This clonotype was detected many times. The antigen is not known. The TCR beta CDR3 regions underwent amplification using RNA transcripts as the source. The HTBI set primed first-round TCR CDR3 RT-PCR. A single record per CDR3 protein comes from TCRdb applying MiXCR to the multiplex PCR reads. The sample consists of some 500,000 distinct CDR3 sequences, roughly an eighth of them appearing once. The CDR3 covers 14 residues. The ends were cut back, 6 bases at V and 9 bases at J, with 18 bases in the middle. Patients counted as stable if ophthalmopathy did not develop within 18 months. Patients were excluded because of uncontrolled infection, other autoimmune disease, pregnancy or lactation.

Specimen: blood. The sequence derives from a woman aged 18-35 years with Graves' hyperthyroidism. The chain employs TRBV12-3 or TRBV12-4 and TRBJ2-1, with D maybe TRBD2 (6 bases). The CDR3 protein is CASSPPGTFREQFF. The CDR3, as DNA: TGTGCCAGCAGCCCTCCCGGGACTTTCCGTGAGCAGTTCTTC.